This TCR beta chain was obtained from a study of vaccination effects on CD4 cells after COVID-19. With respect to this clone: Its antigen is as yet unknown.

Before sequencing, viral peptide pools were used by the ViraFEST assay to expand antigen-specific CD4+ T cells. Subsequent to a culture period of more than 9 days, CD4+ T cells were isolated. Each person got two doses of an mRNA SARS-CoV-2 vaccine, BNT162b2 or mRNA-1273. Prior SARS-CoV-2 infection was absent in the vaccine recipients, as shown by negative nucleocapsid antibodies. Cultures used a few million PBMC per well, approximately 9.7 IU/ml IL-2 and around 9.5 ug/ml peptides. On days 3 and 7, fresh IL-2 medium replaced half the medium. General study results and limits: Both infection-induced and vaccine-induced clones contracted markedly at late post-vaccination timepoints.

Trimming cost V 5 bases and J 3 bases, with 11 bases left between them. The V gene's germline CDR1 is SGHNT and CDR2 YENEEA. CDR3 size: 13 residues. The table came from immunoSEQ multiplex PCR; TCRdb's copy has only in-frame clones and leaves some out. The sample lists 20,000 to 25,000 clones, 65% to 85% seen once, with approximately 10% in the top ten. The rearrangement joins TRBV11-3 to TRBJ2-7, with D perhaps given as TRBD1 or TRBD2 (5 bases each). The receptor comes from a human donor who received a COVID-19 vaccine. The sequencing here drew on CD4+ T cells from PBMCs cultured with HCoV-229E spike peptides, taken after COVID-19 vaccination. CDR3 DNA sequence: TGTGCCAGCAGCCTAGGGACCATCTACGAGCAGTACTTC. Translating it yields CASSLGTIYEQYF.